One sample yielded the 14 T cell receptor beta chains listed below, sequenced in a study of blood T cells in healthy people across ages. Alongside a J-beta primer mix, a sample-barcoded 5' primer served in a second PCR lasting roughly 6 to 11 cycles. TCRdb used MiXCR to reprocess the 5' RACE reads, holding one entry per CDR3 protein. In the table there are roughly 570,000 distinct CDR3 sequences, 25% to 30% of which are singletons. The sample taken for sequencing was blood. Receptor source: a woman aged 70 to 79 in good health.

This clonotype was found once. The V call is TRBV28, the J call TRBJ2-4; 7 positions agree with TRBD1. With V trimmed by 5 bases and J by 0 bases, 10 bases remained unmatched. Germline V gene lookup returns CDR1 MDHEN and CDR2 SYDVKM. The CDR3 is 17 amino acids. In nucleotides, the CDR3 is TGTGCCAGCAGTGATTTAAGGGACAGATTAGCCAAAAACATTCAGTACTTC. Its translation is CASSDLRDRLAKNIQYF.

V and J are TRBV20-1 and TRBJ2-3, with no clear D. CDR3 length: 12 amino acids. Germline-derived CDR1 and CDR2 are DFQATT and SNEGSKA (reference sequence). V lost 6 bases and J lost 2, with 9 bases in between. DNA for the CDR3: TGCAGTGCCCCCCGCACCACAGATACGCAGTATTTT. Its protein product is CSAPRTTDTQYF.

This clonotype showed up just a few times. CDR3 sequence reads: CASSLEGQAGSGYTF. CDR3 sequence (DNA): TGTGCCAGCAGCTTAGAGGGACAGGCGGGAAGTGGCTACACCTTC. V is TRBV13 and J is TRBJ1-2; 8 bases line up with TRBD1. The junction had 8 bases not matched to a gene; V was cut back by 1 base and J by 7 bases. The CDR3 sequence is 15 residues long. CDR1 is PRHDT, CDR2 FYEKMQ, per germline (reference sequence).

This clonotype has a handful of counts. The chain couples TRBV20-1 to TRBJ1-2; 11 bases are a match to TRBD1. Germline V lookup: CDR1 DFQATT, CDR2 SNEGSKA (reference sequence). The V gene end was trimmed by 5 bases and the J gene end by 2 bases; junction bases not matched to a gene: 4. This CDR3 is 14 amino acids long. CDR3 DNA: TGCAGTGCTCCGGGACAGGGGGTAAACTATGGCTACACCTTC. As protein: CSAPGQGVNYGYTF.

This clonotype came up once. The rearrangement links TRBV6-5 to TRBJ2-5; 8 nucleotides agree with TRBD2. The CDR3 has 16 amino acids. Germline lookup yields CDR1 MNHEY and CDR2 SVGAGI. Trimming at V came to 10 bases and at J to 2 bases, leaving 15 bases not matched to a gene. CDR3 region: CATPGGTGGLQETQYF. The CDR3 DNA reads TGTGCCACCCCGGGGGGGACTGGCGGGCTTCAAGAGACCCAGTACTTC.

This clonotype came up a few times. The chain combines TRBV5-1 with TRBJ1-4; TRBD1 matches at 7 bases. J was trimmed by 0 bases and V by 3 bases; bases with no gene match: 5. The CDR3 has 16 residues. Germline assignment: CDR1 SGHRS and CDR2 YFSETQ. CDR3 DNA: TGCGCCAGCAGCTCGGGACAGTCCACAACTAATGAAAAACTGTTTTTT. This sequence encodes CASSSGQSTTNEKLFF.

The chain uses TRBV7-7 and TRBJ2-3, with D possibly TRBD2 on 6 matching bases. Germline CDR1 and CDR2: SSHAT and FNYEAQ (reference sequence). This CDR3 is built from 16 residues. V lost 5 bases, J lost 4 bases, and 19 bases lay in between. The CDR3 sequence is CASSPIGGISADTQYF. CDR3 in DNA: TGTGCCAGCAGCCCAATTGGGGGGATCTCCGCAGATACGCAGTATTTT. Full variable domain (rest looked up from reference TRBV7-7 and TRBJ2-3): GAGVSQSPRYKVTKRGQDVTLRCDPISSHATLYWYQQALGQGPEFLTYFNYEAQPDKSGLPSDRFSAERPEGSISTLTIQRTEQRDSAMYRCASSPIGGISADTQYFGPGTRLTVL.

This rearrangement joins TRBV7-3 to TRBJ2-1; D is possibly TRBD1 (6 bases). V lost 6 bases to trimming and J lost 9 bases, with 18 bases between them. This CDR3 comprises 14 residues. Germline V CDR1 and CDR2: SGHTA, FQGTGA. CDR3 sequence reads: CASSSIQGMGEQFF. CDR3 DNA: TGTGCCAGCAGTTCAATACAGGGAATGGGTGAGCAGTTCTTC.

A few counts support this clonotype. This sequence joins TRBV7-9 and TRBJ2-5; TRBD2 aligns across 11 bases. This CDR3 is 16 amino acids long. V dropped 5 bases and J dropped 5; count of bases not matched to a gene: 10. The germline gives CDR1 SEHNR, CDR2 FQNEAQ (reference sequence). CDR3 sequence: CASSELLAGARETQYF. The CDR3, as DNA: TGTGCCAGCAGCGAGCTACTAGCGGGGGCACGGGAGACCCAGTACTTC.

This sequence joins TRBV7-9 and TRBJ2-7; D ambiguous. The J call is doubtful: the DNA matches TRBJ2-5 better. This CDR3 has 13 residues. Germline lookup yields CDR1 SEHNR and CDR2 FQNEAQ (reference sequence). The CDR3 protein is CASSLYPGETQYF. In DNA form, the CDR3 reads TGTGCCAGCAGCTTATATCCGGGAGAGACCCAGTACTTC.

This clonotype came up a few times. The chain carries TRBV9 and TRBJ2-2; 9 nucleotides match TRBD1. V shed 4 bases, J shed 3 bases, and the junction held 4 bases outside the gene matches. Germline V gene data show CDR1 as SGDLS and CDR2 as YYNGEE. CDR3 size: 15 residues. CDR3 sequence reads: CASSPWDRDTGELFF. The CDR3 nucleotides read TGTGCCAGCAGCCCTTGGGACAGGGACACCGGGGAGCTGTTTTTT. Complete variable domain (other parts from reference TRBV9 and TRBJ2-2): DSGVTQTPKHLITATGQRVTLRCSPRSGDLSVYWYQQSLDQGLQFLIQYYNGEERAKGNILERFSAQQFPDLHSELNLSSLELGDSALYFCASSPWDRDTGELFFGEGSRLTVL.

This clonotype was seen more than once but under ten times. The V gene is TRBV20-1, the J gene TRBJ2-5; TRBD2 matches at 11 bases. The J call may be wrong; the DNA end is better matched by TRBJ2-7. The CDR3 sequence is 14 residues long. Germline V lookup: CDR1 DFQATT, CDR2 SNEGSKA (reference sequence). CDR3 coding DNA: TGCAGTGCTAGGGATACTAGCGGGGGCTACGAGCAGTACTTC. Translation: CSARDTSGGYEQYF.

This clonotype was detected many times. This sequence joins TRBV28 and TRBJ2-2; no definite D call. CDR3 length: 13 residues. Germline V gives CDR1 MDHEN, CDR2 SYDVKM. V shed 2 bases and J shed 4 bases, with 5 bases lying between them. The CDR3 DNA reads TGTGCCAGCAGTTTACTGGGCACCGGGGAGCTGTTTTTT. Translated, it gives CASSLLGTGELFF.

In its sample, this clonotype was seen a few times. The V call is TRBV2, the J call TRBJ2-3; D is unresolved. This CDR3 region has 12 residues. Per germline, CDR1 SNHLY and CDR2 FYNNEI. The ends were cut back, 0 bases at V and 6 bases at J, with 4 bases in the middle. Here the CDR3 reads CASSEAQDTQYF. Written as DNA, the CDR3 is TGTGCCAGCAGTGAAGCCCAGGATACGCAGTATTTT.